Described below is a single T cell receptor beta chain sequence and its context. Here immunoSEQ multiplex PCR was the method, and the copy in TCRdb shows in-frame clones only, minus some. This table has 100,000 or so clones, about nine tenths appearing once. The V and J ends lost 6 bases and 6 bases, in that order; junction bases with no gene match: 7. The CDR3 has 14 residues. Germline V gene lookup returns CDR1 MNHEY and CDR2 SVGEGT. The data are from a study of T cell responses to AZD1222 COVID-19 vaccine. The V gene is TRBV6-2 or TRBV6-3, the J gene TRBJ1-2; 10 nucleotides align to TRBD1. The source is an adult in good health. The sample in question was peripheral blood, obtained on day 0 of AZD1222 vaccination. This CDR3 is CASSWDRGRDGYTF. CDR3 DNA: TGTGCCAGCAGCTGGGACAGGGGTAGAGATGGCTACACCTTC.